What follows is one TCR beta chain and its context. The data belong to a study of blood T cell repertoires in COVID-19. Looked up from germline, CDR1 is MNHEY and CDR2 is SVGAGI. CDR3 length equals 14 residues. With 1 base removed from V and 8 bases from J, the gap between germline ends came to 11 bases. A Seattle source enrolled patients during active infection and followed them longitudinally. Repertoires were generated with immunoSEQ multiplex PCR, while TCRdb's copy carries only in-frame clones and drops some. The sample carries 300,000 to 400,000 clones, 85% to 90% recorded once. This chain uses TRBV6-5 with TRBJ1-4, with D possibly TRBD1 on 5 matching bases. Sequencing was carried out using peripheral blood. The TCR comes from a woman between 50 and 59 years old with COVID-19, enrolled during active disease. DNA of the CDR3: TGTGCCAGCAGTTACTTTAGGGGATACGAAAAACTGTTTTTT. It translates to CASSYFRGYEKLFF.